The 20 T cell receptor beta chains in this list originate from one sample, sequenced in a study of CD8+ T cells in alopecia areata. Treatment indicated: oral pan-JAK inhibitor, 5-10 mg twice daily. As the sequencing template, cDNA was produced by extracting RNA and reverse transcribing it. Generated by immunoSEQ multiplex PCR, the TCRdb table keeps only in-frame clones and is missing some. This table has some 240,000 clones, roughly 56% appearing once. Specimen: CD4+ T cells sorted from blood, collected at week 4, from a patient treated with tofacitinib. Receptor source: a human donor with alopecia areata.

This clone has more than one count but fewer than ten. The chain combines TRBV14 with TRBJ2-7; D is tentatively TRBD1 or TRBD2 (5 bases each). CDR1 and CDR2 (germline): SGHDN, FVKESK. The CDR3 sequence is 16 residues long. V was trimmed by 0 bases and J by 4 bases, leaving 16 bases between them. The CDR3 reads CASSQDLGTPNYEQYF. CDR3 DNA: TGTGCCAGCAGCCAAGATCTAGGGACCCCGAATTACGAGCAGTACTTC.

This clone appeared a few times. Additional DNA sequences in this sample encode the identical CDR3. This chain links TRBV5-1 with TRBJ1-2; TRBD1 matches 8 bases. The CDR3 totals 14 residues. J lost 2 bases, V lost 0 bases, and 0 bases had no gene match. Germline V lookup: CDR1 SGHRS, CDR2 YFSETQ. CDR3 in DNA: TGCGCCAGCAGCTTGGGACAGGGGAACTATGGCTACACCTTC. Protein product: CASSLGQGNYGYTF.

This clone showed up just a few times. V and J are TRBV19 and TRBJ1-2; the match to TRBD1 covers 7 bases. Germline CDR1 and CDR2: LNHDA and SQIVND (reference sequence). With 7 bases clipped from V and 3 bases from J, the junction kept 8 bases outside the gene matches. CDR3 size: 14 residues. The CDR3 reads CASTEEGADYGYTF. Here the CDR3 DNA reads TGTGCCAGTACCGAGGAGGGGGCAGACTATGGCTACACCTTC.

V and J are TRBV28 and TRBJ1-2; tentatively, D is TRBD1 (5 bases). Trimming cost V 5 bases and J 2 bases, with 12 bases left between them. The CDR3 is 14 amino acids. Germline CDR1 reads MDHEN; CDR2 reads SYDVKM. This CDR3 is CASSLLRQNYGYTF. Written as DNA, the CDR3 is TGTGCCAGCAGTCTCCTGAGACAGAACTATGGCTACACCTTC.

The chain couples TRBV6-4 to TRBJ1-5, with D maybe TRBD1 (5 bases). The V gene lost 4 bases and the J gene lost 7 bases, with 11 bases spanning the gap. Germline assignment: CDR1 MRHNA and CDR2 SNTAGT. The CDR3 is 13 amino acids. CDR3 sequence: CASSGGENQPQHF. CDR3 bases: TGTGCCAGCAGTGGGGGGGAGAACCAGCCCCAGCATTTT.

The genes are TRBV19 and TRBJ1-5; the D is unclear. Germline assignment: CDR1 LNHDA and CDR2 SQIVND (reference sequence). The CDR3 loop spans 14 amino acids. Trimming removed 7 bases at V and 1 base at J, with 11 bases between. CDR3 coding DNA: TGTGCCAGTACCCTGGTGGGCAGCAATCAGCCCCAGCATTTT. It specifies CASTLVGSNQPQHF.

This clone was picked up a small number of times. The rearrangement links TRBV9 to TRBJ2-3, with TRBD2 matching 8 bases. This CDR3 region has 15 residues. Unmatched junction bases numbered 3, after V lost 0 bases and J lost 3 bases. Germline CDR1 and CDR2: SGDLS and YYNGEE. The CDR3 DNA is TGTGCCAGCAGCGTAGTGGGCGGGGGGACAGATACGCAGTATTTT. Translating it yields CASSVVGGGTDTQYF.

The V and J genes are TRBV7-8 and TRBJ1-2, with 8 bases matching TRBD1. The germline CDR1 and CDR2 sequences are SGHVS and FQNEAQ. The ends lost 0 bases at V and 6 bases at J; junction bases unmatched: 3. There are 14 residues in the CDR3. The CDR3: CASSLAGQGDGYTF. The DNA for the CDR3 is TGTGCCAGCAGCTTAGCTGGACAGGGCGATGGCTACACCTTC. Full variable domain (outside the CDR3, taken from reference TRBV7-8 and TRBJ1-2): GAGVSQSPRYKVAKRGQDVALRCDPISGHVSLFWYQQALGQGPEFLTYFQNEAQLDKSGLPSDRFFAERPEGSVSTLKIQRTQQEDSAVYLCASSLAGQGDGYTFGSGTRLTVV.

This clone was seen only a few times. This sequence joins TRBV7-9 and TRBJ1-2; D unclear. Trimming took off 2 bases at V and 8 bases at J, with 15 bases between the two ends. The CDR3 contains 14 residues. The germline gives CDR1 SEHNR, CDR2 FQNEAQ (reference sequence). The DNA of the CDR3 is TGTGCCAGCAGCTTAAACAGTCTCTCATCCGGCTACACCTTC. Amino acids: CASSLNSLSSGYTF.

The V call is TRBV6-1, the J call TRBJ1-5; D unresolved. V was pared by 5 bases and J by 7 bases, with 12 bases between. Germline assignment: CDR1 MNHNS and CDR2 SASEGT. The length of the CDR3 is 13 residues. CDR3 loop: CASSLSEVQPQHF. The CDR3 DNA reads as TGTGCCAGCAGTCTGAGCGAGGTACAGCCCCAGCATTTT.

This chain uses TRBV27 with TRBJ1-2; no reliable D call. Germline CDR1 is MNHEY and CDR2 is SMNVEV (reference sequence). The CDR3 runs 12 residues. V was pared by 3 bases and J by 8 bases, with 10 bases between. CDR3 sequence: CASSLKGGGYTF. For the CDR3, the DNA is TGTGCCAGCAGTTTGAAGGGAGGAGGCTACACCTTC.

This clone has a handful of counts. The rearrangement joins TRBV7-9 to TRBJ2-7, with a possible D match to TRBD2 (6 bases). Germline CDR1 is SEHNR and CDR2 is FQNEAQ (reference sequence). V lost 1 base and J 4 bases, leaving 8 bases between the germline ends. This CDR3 is built from 13 residues. DNA for the CDR3: TGTGCCAGCAGCTTAGTTGGGGGGTACGAGCAGTACTTC. This encodes CASSLVGGYEQYF.

A few counts support this clone. The chain recombines TRBV7-2 with TRBJ2-3; D possibly corresponds to TRBD2 (5 bases). V lost 5 bases and J lost 4, with 16 bases in between. CDR1 and CDR2 (germline): SGHTA, FQGNSA. CDR3 size: 15 residues. In DNA form, the CDR3 reads TGTGCCAGCAGCAAGGGCGGGCAGATCGCAGATACGCAGTATTTT. It yields the protein CASSKGGQIADTQYF.

A few counts support this clone. The chain recombines TRBV14 with TRBJ2-5; 9 bases agree with TRBD1. V lost 0 bases to trimming and J lost 1 base; unmatched junction nucleotides: 6. There are 17 residues in the CDR3. Germline values: CDR1 SGHDN, CDR2 FVKESK. The CDR3 sequence is CASSQELLGQGQETQYF. The CDR3 region has the DNA TGTGCCAGCAGCCAAGAATTGCTGGGACAGGGCCAAGAGACCCAGTACTTC.

This clone was detected only a few times. The chain combines TRBV6-5 with TRBJ1-1, with 7 bases lining up with TRBD1. J was trimmed by 1 base and V by 2 bases; bases with no gene match: 1. This CDR3 has 14 residues. Germline V gives CDR1 MNHEY, CDR2 SVGAGI. The CDR3 nucleotides read TGTGCCAGCAGTTACCGGACAGGGAACACTGAAGCTTTCTTT. Translation: CASSYRTGNTEAFF.

This chain links TRBV2 with TRBJ1-2; D uncertain. Germline V CDR1 and CDR2: SNHLY, FYNNEI. V was pared by 8 bases and J by 0 bases, with 10 bases between. The CDR3 loop spans 13 amino acids. This CDR3 is CASGLKTNYGYTF. In DNA form, the CDR3 reads TGTGCCAGCGGATTAAAGACTAACTATGGCTACACCTTC.

The CDR3 DNA sequence: TGTGCCTGGAGGGCAGGGGCCCCAGGGACCCAGTACTTC. It encodes CAWRAGAPGTQYF. The J gene is TRBJ2-5, the V gene TRBV30; possible D gene TRBD1, 6 bases. There are 13 residues in the CDR3. Germline CDR1 reads GTSNPN; CDR2 reads SVGIG (reference sequence). V was shortened by 3 bases and J by 7 bases, with 15 bases between the two germline ends.

This clone was counted between two and nine times. The chain links TRBV7-2 to TRBJ2-3, with D hard to call. Per germline, CDR1 SGHTA and CDR2 FQGNSA. Trimming shortened V by 5 bases and J by 11 bases, and 11 bases separated the two germline ends. The CDR3 spans 11 residues. CDR3 sequence reads: CASSPINRQYF. The CDR3 nucleotides read TGTGCCAGCAGCCCAATTAACCGGCAGTATTTT.

V and J are TRBV29-1 and TRBJ1-5, with D unresolved. The CDR3 loop spans 13 amino acids. Trimming shortened V by 2 bases and J by 5 bases, and 10 bases separated the two germline ends. Germline CDR1 and CDR2: SQVTM and ANQGSEA. The CDR3 here is CSVELGLDQPQHF. The CDR3 bases are TGCAGCGTTGAATTGGGATTAGATCAGCCCCAGCATTTT.

The chain employs TRBV29-1 and TRBJ2-6; D not resolved. The germline CDR1 and CDR2 sequences are SQVTM and ANQGSEA. The CDR3 has 18 residues. The V end lost 4 bases, the J end lost 0 bases, and 19 bases lay between the germline ends. CDR3 loop: CSVVRRWGTPSGANVLTF. In DNA, the CDR3 is TGCAGCGTTGTGAGGCGTTGGGGTACTCCCTCTGGGGCCAACGTCCTGACTTTC.